These 21 T cell receptor beta chains were sequenced from one sample in a study of T cells in Graves' hyperthyroidism and ophthalmopathy. The CDR3 regions of TCR beta were amplified from RNA transcripts. The HTBI primer set was used in a first-round RT-PCR of the TCR CDR3. MiXCR, run by TCRdb on the multiplex PCR reads, gives a single entry per CDR3 protein. The profile shows a few hundred thousand distinct CDR3 sequences, roughly 15% of them singletons. The sequencing input was blood. These receptors all come from a woman aged 40 to 50 with Graves' ophthalmopathy.

The rearrangement links TRBV12-3 or TRBV12-4 to TRBJ1-1, with D possibly TRBD1 on 5 matching bases. The V end lost 8 bases, the J end lost 1 base, and 14 bases lay between the germline ends. The CDR3 sequence is 14 residues long. CDR3 coding DNA: TGTGCCAGCGGCGGCGGGGCAACGAACACTGAAGCTTTCTTT. This translates into CASGGGATNTEAFF.

CDR3 bases: TGTGCCAGCAGCTTAGAGGTTGCGGACAGAACTAATGAAAAACTGTTTTTT. Protein sequence: CASSLEVADRTNEKLFF. The rearrangement links TRBV7-2 to TRBJ1-4, with D perhaps matching TRBD1 (6 bases). This CDR3 comprises 17 residues. CDR1 SGHTA and CDR2 FQGNSA come from the germline V gene. Trimming shortened V by 1 base and J by 1 base, and 13 bases separated the two germline ends. The full variable domain, in which reference TRBV7-2 and TRBJ1-4 provide the parts outside the CDR3, is GAGVSQSPSNKVTEKGKDVELRCDPISGHTALYWYRQSLGQGLEFLIYFQGNSAPDKSGLPSDRFSAERTGGSVSTLTIQRTQQEDSAVYLCASSLEVADRTNEKLFFGSGTQLSVL.

This clonotype has a count of ten or more. V gene TRBV6-1 combines with J gene TRBJ1-1, with D uncertain. There are 14 residues in the CDR3. Per germline, CDR1 MNHNS and CDR2 SASEGT. V was shortened by 5 bases and J by 1 base, with 11 bases between the two germline ends. This CDR3 reads CASSWTWGNTEAFF. The CDR3 nucleotides are TGTGCCAGCAGTTGGACGTGGGGGAACACTGAAGCTTTCTTT.

This clonotype was picked up many times. The V gene is TRBV3-1, the J gene TRBJ2-2; no clear D gene. V gave up 3 bases and J gave up 6 bases, with 8 bases separating them. The CDR3 has 13 residues. Per the germline V gene, CDR1 is LGHDT and CDR2 is YNNKEL (reference sequence). The CDR3 sequence is CASSQRGPGELFF. The CDR3 coding sequence is TGTGCCAGCAGCCAGCGAGGCCCCGGGGAGCTGTTTTTT.

The V and J genes are TRBV6-2 or TRBV6-3 and TRBJ1-1; D remains unclear. V was pared by 7 bases and J by 0 bases, with 12 bases between. This CDR3 has 14 amino acids. CDR1 is MNHEY and CDR2 is SVGEGT in the germline V gene. The CDR3 loop reads CASTNSLMNTEAFF. In nucleotides, the CDR3 is TGTGCCAGCACAAACTCGTTAATGAACACTGAAGCTTTCTTT.

This clonotype has a count of ten or more. The rearrangement uses TRBV7-8 and TRBJ2-3, with D perhaps TRBD1 (5 bases). Trimming shortened V by 5 bases and J by 0 bases, and 15 bases separated the two germline ends. The CDR3 has 16 residues. Germline CDR1 and CDR2: SGHVS and FQNEAQ. The CDR3 nucleotides read TGTGCCAGCAGCCCCCTCAGGGCGGCAAGCACAGATACGCAGTATTTT. It is translated as CASSPLRAASTDTQYF.

This clonotype was found many times. This chain links TRBV5-1 with TRBJ2-2; TRBD2 agrees at 9 bases. Germline V gene data show CDR1 as SGHRS and CDR2 as YFSETQ. CDR3 length equals 16 residues. Unmatched junction bases numbered 4, after V lost 0 bases and J lost 4 bases. Written as DNA, the CDR3 is TGCGCCAGCAGCTTGGTAGCGGGAGTTATCACCGGGGAGCTGTTTTTT. Protein: CASSLVAGVITGELFF.

About this clonotype: Since a much larger clone is just one base distant, this may be a read error. The CDR3 reads CASSGSSGAIYEQYF. In nucleotides, the CDR3 is TGTGCCAGCAGTGGATCTAGCGGGGCAATCTACGAGCAGTACTTC. V gene TRBV2 combines with J gene TRBJ2-7, with 9 bases fitting TRBD2. The CDR3 is 15 residues long. J gave up 3 bases and V 4 bases, and 7 bases lay outside the gene matches. Germline V lookup: CDR1 SNHLY, CDR2 FYNNEI.

This clonotype was observed at least ten times. The chain combines TRBV20-1 with TRBJ2-1, with D tentatively TRBD2 (7 bases). V was pared by 3 bases and J by 0 bases, with 15 bases between. This CDR3 has 16 amino acids. Germline CDR1 DFQATT, CDR2 SNEGSKA (reference sequence). The CDR3 spells CSASPGGSSSYNEQFF. CDR3 bases: TGCAGTGCTAGCCCGGGGGGCTCCAGCTCCTACAATGAGCAGTTCTTC.

J is TRBJ2-5 and V is TRBV12-3 or TRBV12-4; TRBD1 is a possible D gene (5 bases). The CDR3 is 14 amino acids. With 4 bases removed from V and 5 bases from J, the gap between germline ends came to 14 bases. CDR3 DNA sequence: TGTGCCAGCAGTTCAGGGTTGTTGTTGGAGACCCAGTACTTC. This gives the protein CASSSGLLLETQYF.

This clonotype appeared many times. J is TRBJ2-4 and V is TRBV2; tentatively, D is TRBD2 (7 bases). From germline, CDR1 is SNHLY and CDR2 FYNNEI. This CDR3 region has 15 residues. Trimming cost V 7 bases and J 0 bases, with 13 bases left between them. CDR3 nucleotide sequence: TGTGCCAGCACCCAAGGGGGGGCAGCCAAAAACATTCAGTACTTC. Its protein product is CASTQGGAAKNIQYF.

In its sample, this clonotype was seen many times. This sequence joins TRBV7-9 and TRBJ2-5; D uncertain. Germline V gene data show CDR1 as SEHNR and CDR2 as FQNEAQ (reference sequence). V lost 5 bases, J lost 0 bases, and 7 bases lay in between. The CDR3 extends over 13 amino acids. The chain's CDR3 is CASSPAYQETQYF. The CDR3 nucleotides are TGTGCCAGCAGCCCTGCGTACCAAGAGACCCAGTACTTC.

This clonotype was detected only once. The genes are TRBV12-3 or TRBV12-4 and TRBJ2-5, with 13 positions matching TRBD2. The junction had 22 bases not matched to a gene; V was cut back by 6 bases and J by 0 bases. There are 22 residues in the CDR3. As DNA, the CDR3 is TGTGCCAGCAGCCGATGGGGGACAGGGGCCGGGACTAGCGGGGAGTACCAAGAGACCCAGTACTTC. This codes for CASSRWGTGAGTSGEYQETQYF.

The sample holds many counts of this clonotype. This sequence joins TRBV28 and TRBJ2-3; the match to TRBD2 covers 8 bases. Germline loops: CDR1 MDHEN, CDR2 SYDVKM. V was pared by 5 bases and J by 2 bases, with 6 bases of the junction left unmatched. The CDR3 spans 15 residues. CDR3 sequence reads: CASSPLAGYTDTQYF. The CDR3 DNA sequence: TGTGCCAGCAGTCCTCTAGCGGGCTACACAGATACGCAGTATTTT.

This clonotype was found many times. The rearrangement joins TRBV15 to TRBJ2-3; 10 bases fit TRBD2. V shed 6 bases, J shed 0 bases, and the junction held 3 bases outside the gene matches. Germline V lookup: CDR1 LNHNV, CDR2 YYDKDF (reference sequence). The CDR3 totals 15 residues. The CDR3 bases are TGTGCCACCAGTTCTAGCGGGAGAAGCACAGATACGCAGTATTTT. It is translated as CATSSSGRSTDTQYF.

This clonotype was seen a handful of times. The V call is TRBV5-1, the J call TRBJ2-5, with 11 bases lining up with TRBD1. Germline V gives CDR1 SGHRS, CDR2 YFSETQ. This CDR3 is built from 16 residues. The ends lost 4 bases at V and 5 bases at J; junction bases unmatched: 10. The CDR3 DNA reads TGCGCCAGCAGCCCTCCGGGGACAGGGGGATATGAGACCCAGTACTTC. Protein: CASSPPGTGGYETQYF.

This clonotype was seen repeatedly, ten times or more. This chain connects TRBV12-3 or TRBV12-4 to TRBJ1-2, with D maybe TRBD1 (5 bases). The CDR3 has 14 amino acids. Trimming stripped 5 bases from V and 2 bases from J, with 12 bases between. The CDR3 DNA reads as TGTGCCAGCAGTATGGGACGGCTGAACTATGGCTACACCTTC. Its protein is CASSMGRLNYGYTF.

The chain recombines TRBV10-3 with TRBJ2-3; TRBD2 might be the D (6 bases). The CDR3 has 14 amino acids. The germline CDR1 and CDR2 sequences are ENHRY and SYGVKD. Trimming pared 7 bases from V and 0 bases from J, leaving 11 bases between. The CDR3 bases are TGTGCCATCACGGCGGGAACTAGCACAGATACGCAGTATTTT. It translates to CAITAGTSTDTQYF.

This clonotype was counted many times. The genes are TRBV24-1 and TRBJ2-1; possibly TRBD1 for D (6 bases). V lost 0 bases to trimming and J lost 4 bases, with 6 bases between them. Per the germline V gene, CDR1 is KGHDR and CDR2 is SFDVKD. This CDR3 is built from 14 residues. The CDR3 coding sequence is TGTGCCACCAGTGATTTGGGACAGTACAATGAGCAGTTCTTC. This encodes CATSDLGQYNEQFF.

This clonotype was seen a few times. V is TRBV10-3 and J is TRBJ1-1; 7 bases are a match to TRBD1. V was pared by 3 bases and J by 1 base, with 2 bases of the junction left unmatched. This CDR3 is 14 amino acids long. The germline CDR1 and CDR2 sequences are ENHRY and SYGVKD. The CDR3 reads CAISDWTGNTEAFF. The CDR3 region has the DNA TGTGCCATCAGTGACTGGACAGGGAACACTGAAGCTTTCTTT.

This clonotype was counted only a few times. The rearrangement joins TRBV5-1 to TRBJ2-3; D assignment may be TRBD1 or TRBD2 (5 bases each). Between the trimmed V and J ends, which lost 0 bases and 0 bases, there was a span of 11 bases. The CDR3 is 16 amino acids. CDR1 is SGHRS and CDR2 is YFSETQ in the germline V gene. The CDR3 loop reads CASSLGGSRSTDTQYF. As DNA, the CDR3 is TGCGCCAGCAGCTTGGGGGGGTCGCGGAGCACAGATACGCAGTATTTT. The full variable domain, in which reference TRBV5-1 and TRBJ2-3 provide the parts outside the CDR3, is KAGVTQTPRYLIKTRGQQVTLSCSPISGHRSVSWYQQTPGQGLQFLFEYFSETQRNKGNFPGRFSGRQFSNSRSEMNVSTLELGDSALYLCASSLGGSRSTDTQYFGPGTRLTVL.